This TCR beta chain was found in a study of CD8 T cells in Susac syndrome. General study findings and limits: It was acknowledged by the study that relatively few individuals were included in its TCR sequencing and HLA analysis.

Through negative isolation, CD4+ and CD8+ T cells were obtained, while TEMRA cells were enriched using FACS. CDR3 length equals 16 residues. Germline V lookup: CDR1 MDHEN, CDR2 SYDVKM. Trimming took 2 bases from V and 4 from J; bases not matched to a gene: 4. Turning to this clonotype: Its antigen is still unknown.

RNA, at roughly 0.45 to 1 ug, was reverse transcribed with random hexamers. The TCR beta CDR3 was amplified by immunoSEQ multiplex PCR across 54 Vbeta, 13 Jbeta. TCRdb re-derived calls from the immunoSEQ multiplex PCR reads in MiXCR, one entry per CDR3 protein. The data hold 250,000 to 300,000 distinct CDR3 sequences, with approximately 85% observed a single time. The rearrangement joins TRBV28 to TRBJ2-2; 10 bases match TRBD2. This TCR was sampled from a human donor with multiple sclerosis. The specimen sequenced was CD8+ T cells from PBMCs. The CDR3: CASSLLQRGGTGELFF. CDR3 coding DNA: TGTGCCAGCAGTTTACTCCAGCGGGGGGGCACCGGGGAGCTGTTTTTT.